This passage covers 4 T cell receptor beta chains from one sample sequenced in a study of blood T cells in healthy people across ages. Primers used in a second PCR of about 7 to 12 cycles were a sample-barcoded 5' primer and a J-beta primer mix. TCRdb re-analysed the 5' RACE reads in MiXCR, keeping a single row per CDR3 protein. The table records about 700,000 distinct CDR3 sequences, roughly 30% of them present only once. Sequencing was carried out using blood. The receptors were sampled from a woman over 75 in good health.

The chain carries TRBV7-2 and TRBJ2-1, with TRBD1 identical over 8 bases. The germline V gene encodes CDR1 SGHTA and CDR2 FQGNSA. The V gene end was trimmed by 1 base and the J gene end by 6 bases; junction bases not matched to a gene: 11. This CDR3 contains 17 residues. In DNA form, the CDR3 reads TGTGCCAGCAGCTTAGGGGGGTGGGGGACAGGTGGCAATGAGCAGTTCTTC. As protein: CASSLGGWGTGGNEQFF.

The chain combines TRBV7-2 with TRBJ2-7, with D unclear. This CDR3 has 13 amino acids. Germline V gives CDR1 SGHTA, CDR2 FQGNSA. The V end lost 9 bases, the J end lost 7 bases, and 19 bases lay between the germline ends. CDR3 in amino acids: CASKVDTYNEQYF. The CDR3 DNA reads TGTGCCAGTAAGGTTGATACTTACAATGAGCAGTACTTC.

The chain is built from TRBV7-6 and TRBJ1-1; D unresolved. CDR3 length: 16 amino acids. Germline-derived CDR1 and CDR2 are SGHVS and FNYEAQ. V lost 3 bases, J lost 1 base, and 15 bases lay in between. The CDR3 coding sequence is TGTGCCAGCAGCTTTTACGCCGACACGGAGAACACTGAAGCTTTCTTT. This encodes CASSFYADTENTEAFF.

The chain uses TRBV24-1 and TRBJ2-7; 12 bases align to TRBD2. This CDR3 contains 15 residues. Germline lookup yields CDR1 KGHDR and CDR2 SFDVKD. The V and J ends lost 3 bases and 3 bases, in that order; junction bases with no gene match: 2. Written as DNA, the CDR3 is TGTGCCACCAGTGATCCGACTAGCGGGAGCTACGAGCAGTACTTC. Residues: CATSDPTSGSYEQYF.